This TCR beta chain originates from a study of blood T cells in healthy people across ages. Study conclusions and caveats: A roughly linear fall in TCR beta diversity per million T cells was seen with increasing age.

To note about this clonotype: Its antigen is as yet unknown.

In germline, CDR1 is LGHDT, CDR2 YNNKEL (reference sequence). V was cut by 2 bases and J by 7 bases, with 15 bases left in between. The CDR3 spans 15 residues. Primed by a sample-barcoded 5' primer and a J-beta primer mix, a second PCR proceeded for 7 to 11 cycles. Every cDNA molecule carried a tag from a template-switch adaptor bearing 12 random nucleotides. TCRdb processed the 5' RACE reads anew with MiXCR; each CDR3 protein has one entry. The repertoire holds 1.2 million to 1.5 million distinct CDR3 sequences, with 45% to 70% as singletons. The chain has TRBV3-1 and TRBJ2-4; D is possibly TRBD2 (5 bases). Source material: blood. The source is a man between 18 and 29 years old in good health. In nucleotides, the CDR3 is TGTGCCAGCAGCCAACATGGTGGGCGGGCTAACATTCAGTACTTC. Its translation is CASSQHGGRANIQYF. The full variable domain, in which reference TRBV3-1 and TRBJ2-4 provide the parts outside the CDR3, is DTAVSQTPKYLVTQMGNDKSIKCEQNLGHDTMYWYKQDSKKFLKIMFSYNNKELIINETVPNRFSPKSPDKAHLNLHINSLELGDSAVYFCASSQHGGRANIQYFGAGTRLSVL.